This entry lists 25 T cell receptor beta chains sequenced from one sample in a study of early stage breast cancer tumors. Sequenced by immunoSEQ multiplex PCR; TCRdb stores in-frame clones only, minus some. The table lists about 14,000 clones, 79% of them singletons, with 7.6% in the top ten. Sample: normal breast tissue next to the tumor. All receptors derive from a person aged 50-59 years with breast cancer.

CDR3 amino acids: CASSYRQGPYEQYF. The CDR3 region has the DNA TGTGCCAGCAGCTATAGACAGGGCCCGTACGAGCAGTACTTC. The chain has TRBV7-9 and TRBJ2-7; 7 bases agree with TRBD1. The V segment lost 4 bases and the J segment 4 bases; nucleotides outside the gene matches: 7. Germline V gives CDR1 SEHNR, CDR2 FQNEAQ (reference sequence). The CDR3 extends over 14 amino acids.

This rearrangement joins TRBV9 to TRBJ2-5; possibly TRBD2 for D (6 bases). Germline V lookup: CDR1 SGDLS, CDR2 YYNGEE. This CDR3 contains 15 residues. V was shortened by 2 bases and J by 1 base, with 12 bases between the two germline ends. As DNA, the CDR3 is TGTGCCAGCAGCGTGTTTGGCGGGGTCCAAGAGACCCAGTACTTC. It specifies CASSVFGGVQETQYF. Full variable domain (remainder filled in from reference TRBV9 and TRBJ2-5): DSGVTQTPKHLITATGQRVTLRCSPRSGDLSVYWYQQSLDQGLQFLIQYYNGEERAKGNILERFSAQQFPDLHSELNLSSLELGDSALYFCASSVFGGVQETQYFGPGTRLLVL.

The chain carries TRBV5-4 and TRBJ2-5, with D unclear. V was cut by 2 bases and J by 3 bases, with 5 bases left in between. The germline V gene encodes CDR1 SGHNT and CDR2 YYREEE (reference sequence). This CDR3 is built from 12 residues. Here the CDR3 reads CASSFLKETQYF. The CDR3 DNA is TGTGCCAGCAGCTTCCTCAAAGAGACCCAGTACTTC.

The rearrangement links TRBV7-3 to TRBJ2-1; the D gene is possibly TRBD2 (5 bases). The CDR3 consists of 15 residues. Germline loops: CDR1 SGHTA, CDR2 FQGTGA. V lost 0 bases to trimming and J lost 6 bases, with 12 bases between them. CDR3 sequence: CASSLTASYGNEQFF. CDR3 nucleotides: TGTGCCAGCAGCTTAACAGCTAGCTATGGCAATGAGCAGTTCTTC.

The chain is built from TRBV6-6 and TRBJ2-7, with 7 bases identical to TRBD1. This CDR3 contains 15 residues. After removal of 4 bases from V and 2 bases from J, the junction contained 8 bases not matched to a gene. Per the germline V gene, CDR1 is MNHNY and CDR2 is SVGAGI (reference sequence). As DNA, the CDR3 is TGTGCCAGCAGTTCTCCGGACAGGTCGGCCTACGAGCAGTACTTC. Protein: CASSSPDRSAYEQYF.

The chain couples TRBV9 to TRBJ2-3; D is unclear. The CDR3 spans 14 residues. Germline CDR1 and CDR2: SGDLS and YYNGEE. V was clipped by 4 bases and J by 2 bases, with 11 bases between them. CDR3 residues: CASSSGPNTDTQYF. CDR3 coding DNA: TGTGCCAGCAGCTCTGGACCAAACACAGATACGCAGTATTTT.

This chain connects TRBV5-1 to TRBJ2-7; D is perhaps TRBD2 (5 bases). Per the germline V gene, CDR1 is SGHRS and CDR2 is YFSETQ. The CDR3 runs to 15 residues. V lost 2 bases to trimming and J lost 4 bases, with 16 bases between them. CDR3 region: CASSLDQEVGYEQYF. CDR3 DNA: TGCGCCAGCAGCTTAGACCAGGAGGTGGGGTACGAGCAGTACTTC.

This chain links TRBV30 with TRBJ2-7; D tentatively reads TRBD1 or TRBD2 (6 bases each). The V end lost 4 bases, the J end lost 4 bases, and 11 bases lay between the germline ends. The germline V gene has CDR1 GTSNPN and CDR2 SVGIG (reference sequence). CDR3 length: 12 residues. The CDR3 here is CAWTLGGYEQYF. CDR3 nucleotide sequence: TGTGCCTGGACCCTAGGGGGGTACGAGCAGTACTTC. Looking up the rest from reference TRBV30 and TRBJ2-7 gives the full variable domain: SQTIHQWPATLVQPVGSPLSLECTVEGTSNPNLYWYRQAAGRGLQLLFYSVGIGQISSEVPQNLSASRPQDRQFILSSKKLLLSDSGFYLCAWTLGGYEQYFGPGTRLTVT.

This clone was found once. This chain joins TRBV7-9 and TRBJ2-5; 7 positions match TRBD2. The germline V gene has CDR1 SEHNR and CDR2 FQNEAQ (reference sequence). J was trimmed by 4 bases and V by 5 bases; bases with no gene match: 10. This CDR3 has 15 residues. The CDR3 coding sequence is TGTGCCAGCAGCCTCCATGACAGCGGGACAGAGACCCAGTACTTC. This translates into CASSLHDSGTETQYF.

The gene calls are TRBV30 and TRBJ1-2, with 7 bases that match TRBD1. With 5 bases clipped from V and 5 bases from J, the junction kept 5 bases outside the gene matches. CDR1 is GTSNPN, CDR2 SVGIG, per germline (reference sequence). The CDR3 has 12 amino acids. CDR3 sequence: CAWAQGEYGYTF. The CDR3 bases are TGTGCCTGGGCTCAGGGGGAATATGGCTACACCTTC.

This clone was seen a few times. The V gene is TRBV7-2, the J gene TRBJ2-3; no reliable D call. Trimming cost V 8 bases and J 6 bases, with 15 bases left between them. CDR3 length: 13 residues. Germline assignment: CDR1 SGHTA and CDR2 FQGNSA. CDR3 in DNA: TGTGCCAGCGTTGTGCACCCCTTCGATACGCAGTATTTT. This translates into CASVVHPFDTQYF.

The CDR3 DNA is TGCGCCAGCAGCAGGGACAGGCCTCTGAACACTGAAGCTTTCTTT. It specifies CASSRDRPLNTEAFF. The chain employs TRBV10-2 and TRBJ1-1; 8 positions match TRBD1. Germline V gene lookup returns CDR1 WSHSY and CDR2 SAAADI. This CDR3 has 15 residues. J lost 0 bases, V lost 6 bases, and 6 bases had no gene match.

The rearrangement joins TRBV7-9 to TRBJ1-4; D not certain. Trimming stripped 1 base from V and 2 bases from J, with 5 bases between. CDR1 is SEHNR, CDR2 FQNEAQ, per germline (reference sequence). This CDR3 is 14 amino acids long. The CDR3 loop reads CASSLDSTNEKLFF. CDR3 coding DNA: TGTGCCAGCAGCTTAGATTCCACTAATGAAAAACTGTTTTTT. The full variable domain, its missing parts supplied by reference TRBV7-9 and TRBJ1-4, is DTGVSQNPRHKITKRGQNVTFRCDPISEHNRLYWYRQTLGQGPEFLTYFQNEAQLEKSRLLSDRFSAERPKGSFSTLEIQRTEQGDSAMYLCASSLDSTNEKLFFGSGTQLSVL.

The V and J genes are TRBV7-2 and TRBJ2-3, with 7 nucleotides matching TRBD2. Looked up from germline, CDR1 is SGHTA and CDR2 is FQGNSA. V lost 4 bases and J lost 3; bases outside the gene matches: 7. The CDR3 spans 15 residues. CDR3 loop: CASSSQAGRTDTQYF. The CDR3 coding sequence is TGTGCCAGCAGCTCGCAAGCGGGGAGAACAGATACGCAGTATTTT. Based on the CDR3 plus reference TRBV7-2 and TRBJ2-3, the full variable domain is GAGVSQSPSNKVTEKGKDVELRCDPISGHTALYWYRQSLGQGLEFLIYFQGNSAPDKSGLPSDRFSAERTGGSVSTLTIQRTQQEDSAVYLCASSSQAGRTDTQYFGPGTRLTVL.

The CDR3 protein is CSLGQGGTEAFF. The DNA for the CDR3 is TGCAGCCTCGGACAGGGGGGCACTGAAGCTTTCTTT. The rearrangement uses TRBV29-1 and TRBJ1-1; 10 bases are a match to TRBD1. Germline V gene sequence: CDR1 SQVTM, CDR2 ANQGSEA. The CDR3 is 12 amino acids. V was pared by 8 bases and J by 4 bases, with 4 bases of the junction left unmatched. Together with reference TRBV29-1 and TRBJ1-1, the CDR3 gives the full variable domain: SAVISQKPSRDICQRGTSLTIQCQVDSQVTMMFWYRQQPGQSLTLIATANQGSEATYESGFVIDKFPISRPNLTFSTLTVSNMSPEDSSIYLCSLGQGGTEAFFGQGTRLTVV.

This clone was seen a handful of times. V gene TRBV6-6 combines with J gene TRBJ1-2; D uncertain. The CDR3 contains 14 residues. Germline CDR1 is MNHNY and CDR2 is SVGAGI (reference sequence). V lost 6 bases and J lost 1, with 12 bases in between. The CDR3 protein is CASSTPRLNYGYTF. The CDR3 DNA is TGTGCCAGCAGCACCCCCAGGCTTAACTATGGCTACACCTTC.

This chain's CDR3 is CASSDSGNSNTIYF. The DNA for the CDR3 is TGTGCCAGCAGTGACTCGGGGAACTCTAACACCATATATTTT. The genes are TRBV6-4 and TRBJ1-3; unclear D gene. The length of the CDR3 is 14 residues. V gave up 0 bases and J gave up 7 bases, with 10 bases separating them. Germline-derived CDR1 and CDR2 are MRHNA and SNTAGT.

The CDR3 DNA sequence: TGTGCCAGCAGTGAAGCATCCGGGACACTGAATTCACCCCTCCACTTT. It yields the protein CASSEASGTLNSPLHF. The chain is built from TRBV6-1 and TRBJ1-6, with D perhaps matching TRBD1 (6 bases). The germline V gene has CDR1 MNHNS and CDR2 SASEGT. Trimming cost V 0 bases and J 7 bases, with 13 bases left between them. The CDR3 totals 16 residues.

V is TRBV18 and J is TRBJ1-4; 8 positions match TRBD1. V lost 0 bases and J lost 8; bases outside the gene matches: 5. Looked up from germline, CDR1 is KGHSH and CDR2 is LQKENI. This CDR3 region has 15 residues. The chain's CDR3 is CASSPPNRGEEKLFF. The CDR3 DNA reads as TGTGCCAGCTCACCACCGAACAGGGGGGAGGAAAAACTGTTTTTT.

The chain employs TRBV11-1 and TRBJ1-1; 10 positions agree with TRBD1. Germline lookup yields CDR1 SGHAT and CDR2 FQDESV (reference sequence). This CDR3 has 15 amino acids. The V gene end was trimmed by 4 bases and the J gene end by 4 bases; junction bases not matched to a gene: 6. CDR3 coding DNA: TGTGCCAGCAGCTCTGAGACAGGGGGCCGCACTGAAGCTTTCTTT. This gives the protein CASSSETGGRTEAFF.

This clone was counted once. In nucleotides, the CDR3 is TGTGCCAGCAGCGCAAGAGGCGGGGGGTTTACGGGGGAGCAGTACTTC. Encoded protein: CASSARGGGFTGEQYF. This rearrangement joins TRBV7-2 to TRBJ2-7; 8 nucleotides line up with TRBD2. The CDR3 contains 16 residues. J was trimmed by 7 bases and V by 5 bases; bases with no gene match: 16. CDR1 and CDR2 (germline): SGHTA, FQGNSA.

The chain couples TRBV5-1 to TRBJ1-1; TRBD1 is a possible D gene (5 bases). Germline assignment: CDR1 SGHRS and CDR2 YFSETQ. Deletions cut 4 bases from V and 3 bases from J, with 19 bases between. This CDR3 comprises 16 residues. CDR3 protein: CASSQKPPGEDTEAFF. CDR3 nucleotides: TGCGCCAGCAGCCAAAAACCACCGGGGGAGGACACTGAAGCTTTCTTT.

The chain is built from TRBV30 and TRBJ2-3; TRBD2 matches at 11 bases. The CDR3 spans 16 residues. The V and J ends lost 2 bases and 5 bases, in that order; junction bases with no gene match: 9. Looked up from germline, CDR1 is GTSNPN and CDR2 is SVGIG (reference sequence). CDR3 sequence: CAWSFVAGGRGDTQYF. CDR3 coding DNA: TGTGCCTGGAGTTTTGTAGCGGGGGGGCGAGGAGATACGCAGTATTTT.

This rearrangement joins TRBV28 to TRBJ2-7; no clear D. The CDR3 length is 11 residues. In germline, CDR1 is MDHEN, CDR2 SYDVKM. V lost 7 bases to trimming and J lost 2 bases, with 6 bases between them. This CDR3 is CASTYAYEQYF. In DNA form, the CDR3 reads TGTGCCAGCACCTACGCCTACGAGCAGTACTTC. The full variable domain, its missing parts supplied by reference TRBV28 and TRBJ2-7, is DVKVTQSSRYLVKRTGEKVFLECVQDMDHENMFWYRQDPGLGLRLIYFSYDVKMKEKGDIPEGYSVSREKKERFSLILESASTNQTSMYLCASTYAYEQYFGPGTRLTVT.

This clone came up once. The chain joins TRBV27 to TRBJ1-2, with 7 bases aligning to TRBD1. CDR1 MNHEY and CDR2 SMNVEV come from the germline V gene (reference sequence). V lost 7 bases, J lost 3 bases, and 11 bases stayed unmatched. The CDR3 has 15 amino acids. CDR3 bases: TGTGCCAGCAAACCTCCGGGACAGAACCACTATGGCTACACCTTC. Protein: CASKPPGQNHYGYTF.